These 17 T cell receptor beta chains came from one sample sequenced in a study of blood T cell repertoires in COVID-19 (dated by TCRdb to between 2020 and 2021). The library was prepared using the immunoSEQ multiplex PCR assay. Imported from immuneACCESS, the table was reduced by TCRdb to in-frame sequences with V and J called. These copies leave out some clones; in studies compared against another copy, an unresolved V gene accounts for under half, and the cause of the remainder is not known. The sample profile shows 150,000 to 200,000 clones; 79% of them were found once. The top ten clonotypes cover approximately 15% of the sample. The sequenced sample consisted of peripheral blood. The receptors were gathered from a man aged 60 to 69 with active or convalescent COVID-19.

The chain is built from TRBV15 and TRBJ2-7; 8 bases agree with TRBD1. The J segment lost 6 bases and the V segment lost 1 base, leaving 8 bases of the junction unmatched. Germline CDR1 reads LNHNV; CDR2 reads YYDKDF (reference sequence). The CDR3 consists of 15 residues. CDR3 nucleotides: TGTGCCACCAGCAGAGCCCGGACAGGGTTAGGCGAGCAGTACTTC. As protein: CATSRARTGLGEQYF. The whole variable domain, filled in from reference TRBV15 and TRBJ2-7, reads DAMVIQNPRYQVTQFGKPVTLSCSQTLNHNVMYWYQQKSSQAPKLLFHYYDKDFNNEADTPDNFQSRRPNTSFCFLDIRSPGLGDTAMYLCATSRARTGLGEQYFGPGTRLTVT.

This CDR3 reads CASSLYLGEQYF. For the CDR3, the DNA is TGTGCCAGCAGTCTCTATCTCGGTGAGCAGTACTTC. The rearrangement links TRBV2 to TRBJ2-7; D gene uncertain. V lost 5 bases and J lost 7, with 12 bases in between. Germline lookup yields CDR1 SNHLY and CDR2 FYNNEI. The CDR3 is 12 residues long.

This chain connects TRBV6-5 to TRBJ2-7; maybe TRBD1 (5 bases). The V gene lost 8 bases and the J gene lost 2 bases, with 7 bases spanning the gap. The germline gives CDR1 MNHEY, CDR2 SVGAGI. The CDR3 has 11 amino acids. DNA for the CDR3: TGTGCCAGCGACAGAACCTACGAGCAGTACTTC. Translated, it gives CASDRTYEQYF.

Turning to this clone: At one end the junction does not follow the germline gene, possibly because of a read error. CDR3: CASSVYAEAFF. The CDR3 nucleotides are TGTGCCAGCAGTGTATACGCTGAGGCTTTCTTT. The chain combines TRBV28 with TRBJ1-1; D unclear. Germline V gives CDR1 MDHEN, CDR2 SYDVKM. CDR3 length: 11 residues.

This sequence joins TRBV12-2 and TRBJ2-1; the D segment call TRBD2 is taken from the table without a DNA check. TRBV12-2 is a listed pseudogene. The CDR3 spans 17 residues. CDR3 nucleotide sequence: TGTGCAAGTCGCTTAGCGGAGTGGGAGGGGACTTACAATGAGCAGTTCTTC. It is translated as CASRLAEWEGTYNEQFF.

With regard to this clone: At the DNA level, this CDR3 is encoded by other sequences in the same sample as well. V usage is TRBV12-3 or TRBV12-4 and J usage is TRBJ1-5; D is unresolved. The CDR3 runs to 12 residues. V lost 3 bases to trimming and J lost 5 bases, with 5 bases between them. The CDR3 reads CASSLPDQPQHF. CDR3 nucleotide sequence: TGTGCCAGCAGTTTGCCGGATCAGCCCCAGCATTTT.

The CDR3 coding sequence is TGTGCCAGCAGCTCAAATACACCGGGCGAGCAGTACTTC. This encodes CASSSNTPGEQYF. V usage is TRBV7-9 and J usage is TRBJ2-7; no clear D gene. The V end lost 4 bases, the J end lost 6 bases, and 13 bases lay between the germline ends. CDR1 SEHNR and CDR2 FQNEAQ come from the germline V gene (reference sequence). The CDR3 has 13 amino acids.

The chain is built from TRBV7-2 and TRBJ2-2; D call uncertain. Germline V gives CDR1 SGHTA, CDR2 FQGNSA. V was cut by 0 bases and J by 0 bases, with 2 bases left in between. The CDR3 runs 14 residues. The CDR3 bases are TGTGCCAGCAGCTTAGCTACGAACACCGGGGAGCTGTTTTTT. Protein: CASSLATNTGELFF.

V usage is TRBV28 and J usage is TRBJ2-1; 7 bases are shared with TRBD2. Germline trimming cut 2 bases from V and 3 bases from J; bases unmatched to any gene: 4. This CDR3 is 15 amino acids long. CDR1 is MDHEN and CDR2 is SYDVKM in the germline V gene. The CDR3 sequence is CASSLVTSDYNEQFF. The CDR3 region has the DNA TGTGCCAGCAGTTTAGTTACTAGCGACTACAATGAGCAGTTCTTC.

This clone is a singleton in its sample. The J gene is TRBJ2-1, the V gene TRBV7-2, with 10 bases identical to TRBD2. CDR1 is SGHTA and CDR2 is FQGNSA in the germline V gene. This CDR3 region has 14 residues. V gave up 5 bases and J gave up 9 bases; unmatched junction bases: 7. CDR3 in DNA: TGTGCCAGCAGCCCGAGTAGGACTAGCGGTGAGCAGTTCTTC. Protein sequence: CASSPSRTSGEQFF.

This clone appeared many times. The chain couples TRBV7-3 to TRBJ2-3, with 8 bases aligning to TRBD2. From germline, CDR1 is SGHTA and CDR2 FQGTGA. V trimming: 5 bases; J trimming: 3 bases; junction bases outside the gene matches: 10. The CDR3 has 16 amino acids. As DNA, the CDR3 is TGTGCCAGCAGCGTTGTAGGACTAGCCACGACAGATACGCAGTATTTT. This translates into CASSVVGLATTDTQYF.

This clone was observed a handful of times. The chain has TRBV28 and TRBJ2-1; 8 bases align to TRBD2. The CDR3 is 13 amino acids. The V segment lost 2 bases and the J segment 9 bases; nucleotides outside the gene matches: 3. CDR1 is MDHEN and CDR2 is SYDVKM in the germline V gene. DNA of the CDR3: TGTGCCAGCAGTTTAACGGGGGGGCCTGAGCAGTTCTTC. Translating it yields CASSLTGGPEQFF. The variable domain in full, completed from reference TRBV28 and TRBJ2-1, reads DVKVTQSSRYLVKRTGEKVFLECVQDMDHENMFWYRQDPGLGLRLIYFSYDVKMKEKGDIPEGYSVSREKKERFSLILESASTNQTSMYLCASSLTGGPEQFFGPGTRLTVL.

This sequence joins TRBV6-2 or TRBV6-3 and TRBJ1-5; the D is unclear. The CDR3 covers 12 residues. The ends were cut back, 6 bases at V and 7 bases at J, with 10 bases in the middle. Germline assignment: CDR1 MNHEY and CDR2 SVGEGT. The CDR3 spells CASSDSGQPQHF. CDR3 coding DNA: TGTGCCAGCAGCGACTCCGGGCAGCCCCAGCATTTT.

The chain couples TRBV7-9 to TRBJ2-2, with TRBD2 as a possible D gene (7 bases). CDR3 length: 14 residues. Looked up from germline, CDR1 is SEHNR and CDR2 is FQNEAQ (reference sequence). The V end was cut by 7 bases, the J end by 7 bases, with 16 bases between. The CDR3 is CASTPWGGFGELFF. The CDR3 coding sequence is TGTGCCAGCACCCCGTGGGGGGGCTTCGGGGAGCTGTTTTTT.

This clone has only one observation. This chain uses TRBV15 with TRBJ2-7; a weak D match, TRBD2 (5 bases). The CDR3 runs to 14 residues. The germline V and J ends were trimmed by 0 bases and 2 bases, with 8 bases remaining between them. CDR1 and CDR2 from the germline V gene are LNHNV and YYDKDF (reference sequence). DNA for the CDR3: TGTGCCACCAGCAGAGATACGGGGACCTACGAGCAGTACTTC. Its translation is CATSRDTGTYEQYF.

The chain recombines TRBV27 with TRBJ2-5; 8 nucleotides line up with TRBD1. Per the germline V gene, CDR1 is MNHEY and CDR2 is SMNVEV (reference sequence). This CDR3 contains 14 residues. Trimming at V came to 5 bases and at J to 4 bases, leaving 6 bases not matched to a gene. The CDR3 spells CASSIGQGRETQYF. In DNA, the CDR3 is TGTGCCAGCAGTATCGGACAGGGACGAGAGACCCAGTACTTC.

This clone was picked up a small number of times. V gene TRBV7-2 combines with J gene TRBJ2-1; TRBD1 agrees at 8 bases. This CDR3 has 15 amino acids. After removal of 5 bases from V and 8 bases from J, the junction contained 11 bases not matched to a gene. Germline CDR1 and CDR2: SGHTA and FQGNSA. The CDR3 DNA reads TGTGCCAGCAGCCCAGGACAGGGCCTAGGCGATGAGCAGTTCTTC. Protein product: CASSPGQGLGDEQFF.